Listed below are T cell receptor beta chains from one sample, sequenced in a study of blood T cell repertoires in COVID-19. Assay: immunoSEQ multiplex PCR; the TCRdb copy retains only in-frame clones and omits some. The table records 330,000 or so clones, approximately 84% of them present only once. The sample comprised PBMCs or T cells enriched from blood (not recorded which). These receptors were obtained from a woman aged 25 to 45 who had recovered from COVID-19. Each CDR3 is given with its conserved first and last residue. Each record gives: J gene, D gene, V gene, clone size, CDR3 protein, CDR3 DNA. A D gene is named only where the DNA matches it firmly. Clone size is given for some rows only: seen once, a few or many times, or a class if the clone is expanded.

TRBJ2-7	TRBD1	TRBV16	few	CASSRLQGADYEQYF	TGTGCCAGCAGCCGCCTACAGGGGGCGGATTACGAGCAGTACTTC
TRBJ1-1	.	TRBV29-1	.	CSIRVGGMNTEAFF	TGCAGCATTCGCGTGGGGGGAATGAACACTGAAGCTTTCTTT
TRBJ2-7	.	TRBV10-3	.	CASNKGQGDEQYF	TGTGCCAGTAACAAGGGACAAGGAGACGAGCAGTACTTC
TRBJ2-2	TRBD1	TRBV5-1	once	CASSEDRGNTGELFF	TGCGCCAGCAGCGAGGACAGGGGGAACACCGGGGAGCTGTTTTTT
TRBJ1-6	.	TRBV6-4	.	CASRAIRPWTEIHSPLHF	TGTGCCAGCAGGGCAATAAGACCTTGGACTGAGATTCATTCACCCCTCCACTTT
TRBJ2-3	.	TRBV7-6	.	CASSRGTDTQYF	TGTGCCAGCAGCAGAGGCACAGATACGCAGTATTTT
TRBJ2-2	TRBD1	TRBV9	.	CASSPPLGDRGNTGELFF	TGTGCCAGCAGCCCCCCCCTCGGGGACAGGGGGAACACCGGGGAGCTGTTTTTT
TRBJ2-1	.	TRBV7-3	once	CASSFSPVSSYNEQFF	TGTGCCAGCAGCTTTAGCCCGGTAAGCTCCTACAATGAGCAGTTCTTC
TRBJ2-1	.	TRBV7-9	once	CASSLSLASSYNEQFF	TGTGCCAGCAGCTTATCACTAGCAAGCTCCTACAATGAGCAGTTCTTC
TRBJ2-3	.	TRBV11-1	.	CASSLAGGLADTQYF	TGTGCCAGCAGCTTAGCGGGAGGTCTTGCAGATACGCAGTATTTT
TRBJ2-3	.	TRBV12-3/TRBV12-4	.	CASSTSPDTQYF	TGTGCCAGCAGTACTAGCCCAGATACGCAGTATTTT
TRBJ1-2	TRBD1	TRBV25-1	.	CASSGAGTADSAGYTF	TGTGCCAGCAGTGGGGCCGGGACAGCGGACAGCGCTGGCTACACCTTC
TRBJ1-1	TRBD1	TRBV27	.	CASSSTQGDTEAFF	TGTGCCAGCAGTTCCACCCAGGGGGACACTGAAGCTTTCTTT
TRBJ2-7	TRBD1	TRBV6-5	.	CASRPGQGLYEQYF	TGTGCCAGCAGACCGGGACAGGGCTTGTACGAGCAGTACTTC
TRBJ2-1	TRBD2	TRBV27	.	CASSYAAGSFNEQFF	TGTGCCAGCAGTTACGCAGCGGGGTCTTTCAATGAGCAGTTCTTC
TRBJ1-3	.	TRBV30	.	CAWSPGGVNTIYF	TGTGCCTGGAGTCCAGGCGGGGTGAACACCATATATTTT
TRBJ2-1	.	TRBV6-2/TRBV6-3	once	CASSWGQPNEQFF	TGTGCCAGCAGTTGGGGCCAACCCAATGAGCAGTTCTTC
TRBJ1-1	TRBD1	TRBV7-9	.	CASSSRTGNTEAFF	TGTGCCAGCAGCTCCCGGACAGGGAACACTGAAGCTTTCTTT
TRBJ2-5	TRBD2	TRBV5-4	.	CASSWGTSGEETQYF	TGTGCCAGCAGCTGGGGGACTAGCGGGGAAGAGACCCAGTACTTC
TRBJ1-2	TRBD1	TRBV28	.	CASSRPRGQSYGYTF	TGTGCCAGCAGTCGACCCAGGGGGCAGAGCTATGGCTACACCTTC
TRBJ1-2	TRBD1	TRBV27	once	CASRPGTGGGYTF	TGTGCCAGCAGACCAGGGACAGGGGGTGGCTACACCTTC
TRBJ1-1	.	TRBV2	.	CARESDGPGVNTEAFF	TGTGCCAGGGAAAGTGATGGGCCAGGGGTGAACACTGAAGCTTTCTTT